This TCR beta chain was identified in a study of OX40 agonist ivuxolimab in advanced cancers. Overall study context: Dose-escalation cases comprised hepatocellular carcinoma, melanoma, renal cell or head and neck cancer. Partial responses were achieved by three patients, of whom one had hepatocellular carcinoma and two had cutaneous melanoma.

Points from the study as a whole: Blood T cells, both CD4+ and CD8+, expanded clonally by week 6 at 0.1 to 3.0 mg/kg.

The CDR3 extends over 15 amino acids. Germline CDR1 WNHNN, CDR2 SYGVQD (reference sequence). Trimming removed 3 bases at V and 3 bases at J, with 11 bases between. Comment on this clone: The antigen is not known.

Patients with autoimmune history or systemic immunosuppression were excluded. Here immunoSEQ multiplex PCR was the method, and the copy in TCRdb shows in-frame clones only, minus some. Here the sample spans tens of thousands of clones, 70% to 90% being singletons. The sequence was collected from an adult with an advanced solid tumor such as melanoma, head and neck, liver or kidney cancer. V gene TRBV10-1 combines with J gene TRBJ2-2, with D maybe TRBD2 (7 bases). Sequenced material: CD4+ or CD8+ T cells sorted from blood, taken in a trial of the OX40 agonist ivuxolimab. CDR3 region: CASSDRGAHTGELFF. The CDR3 coding sequence is TGCGCCAGCAGTGACCGGGGGGCCCACACCGGGGAGCTGTTTTTT.